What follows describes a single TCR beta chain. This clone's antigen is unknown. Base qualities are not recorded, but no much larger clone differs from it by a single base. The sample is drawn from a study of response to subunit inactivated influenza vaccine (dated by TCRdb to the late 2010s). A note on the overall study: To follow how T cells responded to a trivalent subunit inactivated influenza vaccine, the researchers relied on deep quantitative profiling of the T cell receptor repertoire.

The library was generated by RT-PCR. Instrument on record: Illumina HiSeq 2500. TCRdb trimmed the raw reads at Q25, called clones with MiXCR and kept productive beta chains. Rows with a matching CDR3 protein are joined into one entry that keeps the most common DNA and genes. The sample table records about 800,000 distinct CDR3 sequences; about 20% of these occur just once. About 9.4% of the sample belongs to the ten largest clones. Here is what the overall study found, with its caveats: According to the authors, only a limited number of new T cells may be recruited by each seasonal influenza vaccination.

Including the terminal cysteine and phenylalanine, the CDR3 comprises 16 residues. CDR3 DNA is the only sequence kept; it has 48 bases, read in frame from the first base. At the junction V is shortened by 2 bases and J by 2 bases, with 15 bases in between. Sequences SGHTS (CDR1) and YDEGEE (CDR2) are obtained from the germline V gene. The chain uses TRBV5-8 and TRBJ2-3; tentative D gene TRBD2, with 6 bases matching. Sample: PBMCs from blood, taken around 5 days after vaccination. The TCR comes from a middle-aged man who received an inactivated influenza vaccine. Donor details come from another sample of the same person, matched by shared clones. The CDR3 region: CASSLGSGTVTDTQYF. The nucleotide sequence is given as TGTGCCAGCAGCTTAGGATCAGGGACTGTCACAGATACGCAGTATTTT. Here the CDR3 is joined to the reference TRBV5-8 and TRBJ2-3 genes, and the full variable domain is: EAGVTQSPTHLIKTRGQQATLRCSPISGHTSVYWYQQALGLGLQFLLWYDEGEERNRGNFPPRFSGRQFPNYSSELNVNALELEDSALYLCASSLGSGTVTDTQYFGPGTRLTVL.